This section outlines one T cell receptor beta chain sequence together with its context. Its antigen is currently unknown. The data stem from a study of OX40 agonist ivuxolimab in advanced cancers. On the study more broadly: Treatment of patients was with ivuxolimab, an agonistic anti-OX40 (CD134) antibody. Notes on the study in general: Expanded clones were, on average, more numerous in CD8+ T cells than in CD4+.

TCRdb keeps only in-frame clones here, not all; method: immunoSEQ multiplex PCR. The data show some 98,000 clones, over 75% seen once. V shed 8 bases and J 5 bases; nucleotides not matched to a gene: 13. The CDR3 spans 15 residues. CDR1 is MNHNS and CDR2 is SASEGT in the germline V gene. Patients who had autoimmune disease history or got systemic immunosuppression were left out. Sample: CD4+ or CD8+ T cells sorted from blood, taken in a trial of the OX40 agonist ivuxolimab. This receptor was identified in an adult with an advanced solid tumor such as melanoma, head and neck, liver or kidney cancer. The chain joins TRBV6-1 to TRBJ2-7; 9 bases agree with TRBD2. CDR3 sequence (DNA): TGTGCCAGCGCGGGGACTAGCCGCCTGAAGGACGAGCAGTACTTC. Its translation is CASAGTSRLKDEQYF.